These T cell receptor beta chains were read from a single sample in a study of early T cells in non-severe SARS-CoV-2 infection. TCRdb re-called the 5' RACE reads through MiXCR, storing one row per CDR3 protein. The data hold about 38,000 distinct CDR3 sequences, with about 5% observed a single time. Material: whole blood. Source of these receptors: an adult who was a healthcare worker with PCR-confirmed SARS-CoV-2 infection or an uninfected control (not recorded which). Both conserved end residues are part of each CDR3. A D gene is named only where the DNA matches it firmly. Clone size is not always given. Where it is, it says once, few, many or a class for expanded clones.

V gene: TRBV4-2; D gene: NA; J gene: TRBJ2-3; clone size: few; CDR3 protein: CASSRGPTGDTQYF; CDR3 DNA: TGTGCCAGCAGCCGGGGCCCGACGGGAGATACGCAGTATTTT
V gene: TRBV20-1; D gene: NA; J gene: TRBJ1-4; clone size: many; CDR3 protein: CSATDGEKLFF; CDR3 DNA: TGCAGTGCAACGGACGGGGAAAAACTGTTTTTT
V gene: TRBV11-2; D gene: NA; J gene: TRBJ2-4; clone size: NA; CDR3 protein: CASSSSLSQRDIQYF; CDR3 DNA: TGTGCCAGCAGTTCTTCCCTTAGCCAAAGGGACATTCAGTACTTC
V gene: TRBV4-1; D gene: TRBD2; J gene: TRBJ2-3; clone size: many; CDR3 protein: CASSQGFLAGGNTDTQYF; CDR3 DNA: TGCGCCAGCAGCCAAGGGTTTCTAGCGGGGGGGAACACAGATACGCAGTATTTT
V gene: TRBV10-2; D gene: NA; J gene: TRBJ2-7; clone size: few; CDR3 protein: CASSGTANSYEQYF; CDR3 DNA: TGCGCCAGCAGTGGGACAGCTAACTCCTACGAGCAGTACTTC
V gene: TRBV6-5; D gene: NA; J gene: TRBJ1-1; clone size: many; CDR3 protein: CASSRKDAGDEAFF; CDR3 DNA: TGTGCCAGCAGTCGTAAGGACGCGGGGGATGAAGCTTTCTTT
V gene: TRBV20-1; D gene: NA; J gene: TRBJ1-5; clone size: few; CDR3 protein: CSARDRGAYSNQPQHF; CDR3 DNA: TGCAGTGCTAGAGATCGAGGGGCTTATAGCAATCAGCCCCAGCATTTT
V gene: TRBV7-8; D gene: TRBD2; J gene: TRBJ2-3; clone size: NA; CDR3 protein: CASRQRGSTDTQYF; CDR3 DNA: TGTGCCAGCCGCCAGCGGGGAAGCACAGATACGCAGTATTTT
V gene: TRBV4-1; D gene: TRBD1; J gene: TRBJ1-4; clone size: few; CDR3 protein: CASSPLRPRGNEKLFF; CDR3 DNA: TGCGCCAGCAGCCCCCTAAGGCCCAGGGGGAATGAAAAACTGTTTTTT
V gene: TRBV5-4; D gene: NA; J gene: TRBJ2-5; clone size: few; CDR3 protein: CASSLRRSQETQYF; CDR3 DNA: TGTGCCAGCAGCCTCCGACGGTCTCAAGAGACCCAGTACTTC
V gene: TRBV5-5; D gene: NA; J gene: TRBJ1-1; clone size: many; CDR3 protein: CASSSGPNTEAFF; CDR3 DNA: TGTGCCAGCAGCTCGGGACCGAACACTGAAGCTTTCTTT
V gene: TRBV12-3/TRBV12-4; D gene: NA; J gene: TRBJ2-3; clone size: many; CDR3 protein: CASSPLAVGTDTQYF; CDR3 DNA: TGTGCCAGCAGCCCCTTGGCCGTCGGCACAGATACGCAGTATTTT
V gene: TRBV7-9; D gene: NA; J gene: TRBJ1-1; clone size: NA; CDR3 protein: CASSFPPGNTEAFF; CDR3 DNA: TGTGCCAGCAGCTTCCCCCCCGGGAACACTGAAGCTTTCTTT
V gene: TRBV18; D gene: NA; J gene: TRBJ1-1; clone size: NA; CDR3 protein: CASSPLEAEAFF; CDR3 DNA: TGTGCCAGCTCACCACTAGAGGCTGAAGCTTTCTTT
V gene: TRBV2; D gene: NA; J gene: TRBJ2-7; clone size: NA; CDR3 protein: CASSTTYEQYF; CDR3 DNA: TGTGCCAGCAGTACGACCTACGAGCAGTACTTC
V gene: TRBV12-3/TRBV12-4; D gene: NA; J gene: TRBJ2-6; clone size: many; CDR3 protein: CASTLGGTGANVLTF; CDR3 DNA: TGTGCCAGCACCCTGGGGGGAACTGGGGCCAACGTCCTGACTTTC
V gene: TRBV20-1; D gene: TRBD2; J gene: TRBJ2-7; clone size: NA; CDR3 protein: CSARGFGGVHEQYF; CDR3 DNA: TGCAGTGCTAGAGGCTTCGGGGGGGTACACGAGCAGTACTTC